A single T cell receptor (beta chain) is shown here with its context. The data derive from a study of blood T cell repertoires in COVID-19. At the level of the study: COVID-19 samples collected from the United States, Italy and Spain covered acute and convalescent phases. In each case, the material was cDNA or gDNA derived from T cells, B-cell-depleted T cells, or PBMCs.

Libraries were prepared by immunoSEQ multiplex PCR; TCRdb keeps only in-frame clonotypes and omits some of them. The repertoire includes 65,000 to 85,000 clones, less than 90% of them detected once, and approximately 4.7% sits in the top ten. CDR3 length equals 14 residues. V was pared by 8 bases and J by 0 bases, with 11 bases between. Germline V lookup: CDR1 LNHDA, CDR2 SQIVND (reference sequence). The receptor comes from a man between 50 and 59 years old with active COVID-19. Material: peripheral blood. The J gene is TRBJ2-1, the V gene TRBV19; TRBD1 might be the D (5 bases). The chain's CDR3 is CASEGAVSYNEQFF. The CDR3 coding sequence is TGTGCCAGTGAAGGGGCTGTCTCCTACAATGAGCAGTTCTTC.